Each of the 12 T cell receptor beta chains below was sequenced from the same sample in a study of shared clonotypes between healthy human individuals. Assay: immunoSEQ multiplex PCR; the TCRdb copy retains only in-frame clones and omits some. The repertoire holds 450,000 to 500,000 clones, about 84% seen once, with about 12% in the top ten. Sample: PBMCs. Every receptor here comes from a woman aged 35 to 49 in good health. Some clones in this sample may be carry-over from other donors' samples.

On this clone itself: This likely stems from a read error, as it lies one base from a far larger clone. The chain links TRBV25-1 to TRBJ1-5, with D hard to call. The CDR3 is 15 amino acids. Per germline, CDR1 MGHDK and CDR2 SYGVNS. CDR3: CASSPSVGSNKPQHF. In DNA, the CDR3 is TGTGCCAGCAGCCCATCCGTGGGGAGCAATAAGCCCCAGCATTTT.

On this clone: A far larger clone lies a single base away; this is likely a read error. Additional DNA sequences in this sample encode the identical CDR3. The V and J genes are TRBV30 and TRBJ2-2; 7 bases fit TRBD1. Germline CDR1 GTSNPN, CDR2 SVGIG (reference sequence). The CDR3 has 21 amino acids. The CDR3 coding sequence is TGTGCATGGAGTGTATTTCCGGGACAGCTGATAACGGAAGCGAACACCGGGGAGCTGTTTTTT. Protein product: CAWSVFPGQLITEANTGELFF.

The chain has TRBV7-7 and TRBJ2-7, with TRBD1 matching over 7 bases. The CDR3 runs to 14 residues. V was clipped by 3 bases and J by 0 bases; unmatched bases: 2. The V gene's germline CDR1 is SSHAT and CDR2 FNYEAQ (reference sequence). In nucleotides, the CDR3 is TGTGCCAGCAGCTTCGGACAGGACTCCTACGAGCAGTACTTC. Its translation: CASSFGQDSYEQYF. Complete variable domain (other parts from reference TRBV7-7 and TRBJ2-7): GAGVSQSPRYKVTKRGQDVTLRCDPISSHATLYWYQQALGQGPEFLTYFNYEAQPDKSGLPSDRFSAERPEGSISTLTIQRTEQRDSAMYRCASSFGQDSYEQYFGPGTRLTVT.

The V and J genes are TRBV7-9 and TRBJ2-1, with 9 bases fitting TRBD2. V was clipped by 4 bases and J by 5 bases; unmatched bases: 3. This CDR3 is 14 amino acids long. Per germline, CDR1 SEHNR and CDR2 FQNEAQ (reference sequence). The CDR3 sequence is CASSSSGDHNEQFF. The CDR3 DNA is TGTGCCAGCAGCTCTAGCGGGGATCACAATGAGCAGTTCTTC.

The V gene is TRBV7-2, the J gene TRBJ1-4; 7 nucleotides agree with TRBD1. Per the germline V gene, CDR1 is SGHTA and CDR2 is FQGNSA. This CDR3 has 15 amino acids. The J segment lost 3 bases and the V segment lost 5 bases, leaving 6 bases of the junction unmatched. The CDR3 loop reads CASSLTGFPNEKLFF. CDR3 DNA sequence: TGTGCCAGCAGCCTGACAGGGTTTCCTAATGAAAAACTGTTTTTT.

This clone came up many times. J is TRBJ2-2 and V is TRBV9, with 11 bases fitting TRBD2. Losses at the gene ends were 9 bases for V and 5 bases for J; bases not matched to a gene: 6. The CDR3 consists of 14 residues. Germline-derived CDR1 and CDR2 are SGDLS and YYNGEE. CDR3 nucleotides: TGTGCCACCACGGGACTAGCGGAAACCGGGGAGCTGTTTTTT. Translation gives CATTGLAETGELFF.

The chain uses TRBV6-1 and TRBJ2-7; weak D call: TRBD2 (5 bases). Germline values: CDR1 MNHNS, CDR2 SASEGT. V was trimmed by 3 bases and J by 11 bases, leaving 17 bases between them. The CDR3 is made up of 13 amino acids. Here the CDR3 reads CASSDRLTGKEYF. Here the CDR3 DNA reads TGTGCCAGCAGTGACCGCCTCACGGGGAAGGAGTACTTC.

In this sample, this clone turned up a few times. V is TRBV7-9 and J is TRBJ1-4; 9 bases map to TRBD1. Germline lookup yields CDR1 SEHNR and CDR2 FQNEAQ (reference sequence). Trimming took 1 base from V and 5 from J; bases not matched to a gene: 2. The CDR3 contains 15 residues. This CDR3 is CASSLGDRANEKLFF. DNA of the CDR3: TGTGCCAGCAGCTTAGGGGACAGGGCGAATGAAAAACTGTTTTTT.

The chain links TRBV6-6 to TRBJ2-3, with D unclear. The length of the CDR3 is 11 residues. Trimming cost V 7 bases and J 6 bases, with 8 bases left between them. CDR1 is MNHNY and CDR2 is SVGAGI in the germline V gene (reference sequence). In DNA form, the CDR3 reads TGTGCCAGCACCTTGAGGGATACGCAGTATTTT. Protein sequence: CASTLRDTQYF.

The rearrangement uses TRBV10-3 and TRBJ1-4; 7 bases line up with TRBD1. Germline CDR1 is ENHRY and CDR2 is SYGVKD. This CDR3 contains 14 residues. Trimming removed 5 bases from V and 8 bases from J; junction bases left unmatched: 8. The CDR3 spells CAISPEGAVEKLFF. CDR3 sequence (DNA): TGTGCCATCAGTCCGGAGGGGGCGGTAGAAAAACTGTTTTTT.

As regards this clone: This likely reflects a read error, since a far larger clone is one base away. Within the sample, other DNA sequences also encode this same CDR3. The chain employs TRBV5-1 and TRBJ2-1; 8 bases line up with TRBD2. Germline V gene lookup returns CDR1 SGHRS and CDR2 YFSETQ. The V and J ends lost 8 bases and 10 bases, in that order; junction bases with no gene match: 14. The CDR3 length is 14 residues. As DNA, the CDR3 is TGCGCCAGTAGCCTTACCAGCGGGAGCACCGAGCAGTTCTTC. It specifies CASSLTSGSTEQFF.

As regards this clone: Since a much larger clone is just one base distant, this may be a read error. In this CDR3 the conserved last residue, phenylalanine or tryptophan, is missing, so a read error is likely. The genes are TRBV29-1 and TRBJ1-3; 9 bases map to TRBD1. The CDR3 contains 14 residues. CDR1 is SQVTM, CDR2 ANQGSEA, per germline. The V and J ends lost 7 bases and 3 bases, in that order; junction bases with no gene match: 7. CDR3 sequence reads: CSASTGGSGNTIYS. The CDR3 DNA is TGCAGCGCCTCAACAGGGGGCAGTGGAAACACCATATATTCT.